This TCR beta chain was found in a study of blood T cells in healthy people across ages. Next came a second PCR, run for about 6 to 11 cycles, which used a sample-barcoded 5' primer along with a J-beta primer mix. TCRdb called the 5' RACE reads again in MiXCR, with one record for every CDR3 protein. The sample consists of about 720,000 distinct CDR3 sequences, 25% of them appearing once. The table lists this clonotype with a few counts. The CDR3 has 16 amino acids. Germline V gives CDR1 ENHRY, CDR2 SYGVKD. The same data also went into a second study, on T cells of mothers and their children. From that paper: It was related mother-child pairs that showed slightly higher overlap than unrelated pairs, without reaching significance. The authors identified no persistent microchimeric T cell clones.

This TCR was sampled from a boy between 10 and 17 years old in good health. The sample consisted of blood. This sequence joins TRBV10-3 and TRBJ2-5; TRBD2 is a possible D gene (6 bases). The DNA matches TRBJ2-7 better at its end, which makes the J call doubtful. CDR3 sequence (DNA): TGTGCCATCAGTACGGACGTAAACTCCCTCGGGGGCGAGCAGTACTTC. Translation: CAISTDVNSLGGEQYF.